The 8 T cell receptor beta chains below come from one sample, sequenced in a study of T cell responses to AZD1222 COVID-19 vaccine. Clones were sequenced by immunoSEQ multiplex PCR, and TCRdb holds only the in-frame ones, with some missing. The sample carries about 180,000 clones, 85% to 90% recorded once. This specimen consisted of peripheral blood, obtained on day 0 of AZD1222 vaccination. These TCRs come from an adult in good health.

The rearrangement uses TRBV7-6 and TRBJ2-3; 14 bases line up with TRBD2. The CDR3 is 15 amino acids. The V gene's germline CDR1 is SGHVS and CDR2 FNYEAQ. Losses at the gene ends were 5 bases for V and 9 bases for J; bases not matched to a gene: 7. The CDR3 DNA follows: TGTGCCAGCAGCGGACTAGCGGGGGGACTTCTGACGCAGTATTTT. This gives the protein CASSGLAGGLLTQYF.

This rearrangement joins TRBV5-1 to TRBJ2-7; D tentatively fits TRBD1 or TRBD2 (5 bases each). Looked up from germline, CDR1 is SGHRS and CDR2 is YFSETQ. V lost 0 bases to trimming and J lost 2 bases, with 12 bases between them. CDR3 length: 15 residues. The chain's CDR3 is CASSLDPGTAYEQYV. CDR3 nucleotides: TGCGCCAGCAGCTTGGACCCAGGGACCGCCTACGAGCAGTACGTC.

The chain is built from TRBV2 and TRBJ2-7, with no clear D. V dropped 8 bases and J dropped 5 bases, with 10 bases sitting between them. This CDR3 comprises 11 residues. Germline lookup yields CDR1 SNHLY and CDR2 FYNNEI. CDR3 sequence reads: CASRAWDEQYV. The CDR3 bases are TGTGCCAGCCGTGCCTGGGACGAGCAGTACGTC.

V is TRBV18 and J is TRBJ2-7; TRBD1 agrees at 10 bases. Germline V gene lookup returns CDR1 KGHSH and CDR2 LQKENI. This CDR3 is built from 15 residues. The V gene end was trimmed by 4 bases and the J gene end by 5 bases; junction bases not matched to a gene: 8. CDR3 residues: CASSLPGTGEDEQYF. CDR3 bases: TGTGCCAGCTCACTCCCCGGGACAGGGGAAGACGAGCAGTACTTC.

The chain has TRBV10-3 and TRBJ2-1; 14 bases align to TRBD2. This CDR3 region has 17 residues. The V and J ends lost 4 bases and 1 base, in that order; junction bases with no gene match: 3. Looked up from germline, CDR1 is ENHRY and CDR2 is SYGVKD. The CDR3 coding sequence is TGTGCCATCAGTGGGACTAGCGGGGGGCAATCCTACAATGAGCAGTTCTTC. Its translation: CAISGTSGGQSYNEQFF.

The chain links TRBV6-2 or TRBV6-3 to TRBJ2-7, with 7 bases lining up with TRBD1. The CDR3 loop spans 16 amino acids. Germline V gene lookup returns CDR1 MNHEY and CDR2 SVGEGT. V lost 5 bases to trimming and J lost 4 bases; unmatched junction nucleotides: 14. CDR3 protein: CASSLTWTGLLYEQYF. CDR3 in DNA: TGTGCCAGCAGTCTTACCTGGACAGGACTCCTTTACGAGCAGTACTTC.

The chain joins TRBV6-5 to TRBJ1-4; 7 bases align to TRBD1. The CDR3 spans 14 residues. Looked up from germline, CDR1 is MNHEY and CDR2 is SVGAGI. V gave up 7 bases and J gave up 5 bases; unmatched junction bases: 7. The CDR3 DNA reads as TGTGCCAGCAATCGACAGGGTTTAAATGAAAAACTGTTTTTT. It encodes CASNRQGLNEKLFF.

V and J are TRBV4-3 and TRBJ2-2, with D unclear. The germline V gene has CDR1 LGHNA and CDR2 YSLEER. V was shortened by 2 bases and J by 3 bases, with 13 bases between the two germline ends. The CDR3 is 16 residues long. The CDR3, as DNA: TGCGCCAGCAGCCAAACTGTCCCGGGTGACACCGGGGAGCTGTTTTTT. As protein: CASSQTVPGDTGELFF.